One and the same sample provided the 29 T cell receptor beta chains below, sequenced in a study of cytomegalovirus exposure and HLA in healthy donors. Both 60 Vbeta primers and 13 Jbeta primers went into the PCR. Only in-frame clones appear in the TCRdb table, and some are missing; sequencing was by immunoSEQ multiplex PCR. In the table there are fewer than 300,000 clones, 80% of which are singletons. The sequenced sample consisted of PBMCs. All receptors come from a girl aged 2-10 years in good health and CMV-seronegative.

Note on this clone: Compared with germline, one end of the junction differs, possibly owing to a read error. The CDR3 loop is CSSSLTVNTEAFF. The DNA for the CDR3 is TGTTCCAGCAGCTTAACAGTGAACACTGAAGCTTTCTTT. The rearrangement links TRBV7-9 to TRBJ1-1; no clear D. The CDR3 sequence is 13 residues long. Germline CDR1 SEHNR, CDR2 FQNEAQ (reference sequence).

The chain has TRBV27 and TRBJ2-7; the match to TRBD1 covers 10 bases. The CDR3 sequence is 15 residues long. CDR1 and CDR2 (germline): MNHEY, SMNVEV (reference sequence). V gave up 2 bases and J gave up 6 bases; unmatched junction bases: 7. CDR3 residues: CASSLAGTGASEQYF. The DNA of the CDR3 is TGTGCCAGCAGTTTAGCCGGGACAGGGGCGAGCGAGCAGTACTTC.

This rearrangement joins TRBV5-1 to TRBJ2-2; perhaps TRBD2 as D (6 bases). The CDR3 sequence is 14 residues long. The ends were cut back, 0 bases at V and 5 bases at J, with 8 bases in the middle. The germline V gene has CDR1 SGHRS and CDR2 YFSETQ. This chain's CDR3 is CASSLAGETGELFF. The CDR3, as DNA: TGCGCCAGCAGCTTGGCGGGAGAGACCGGGGAGCTGTTTTTT.

This clone was observed a few times. The V and J genes are TRBV29-1 and TRBJ1-1, with 11 bases that match TRBD1. The CDR3 spans 12 residues. The V gene's germline CDR1 is SQVTM and CDR2 ANQGSEA. For the CDR3, the DNA is TGCGGAGTTGGGGACAGGGGGACTGAAGCTTTCTTT. Translation gives CGVGDRGTEAFF.

The count of this clone is one. The gene calls are TRBV29-1 and TRBJ1-1; D may be TRBD1 (6 bases). This CDR3 contains 15 residues. Trimming left V 5 bases short and J 1 base short, with 17 bases between. Germline CDR1 reads SQVTM; CDR2 reads ANQGSEA. This CDR3 is CSVNHRVKANTEAFF. CDR3 coding DNA: TGCAGCGTTAACCACAGGGTGAAGGCGAACACTGAAGCTTTCTTT.

Note on this clone: The junction and the germline gene differ at one end; a read error may be behind it. This chain connects TRBV6-5 to TRBJ2-1; D is unclear. The CDR3 sequence is 15 residues long. Germline assignment: CDR1 MNHEY and CDR2 SVGAGI. The CDR3 reads CASSPVMSQNNERFF. CDR3 nucleotides: TGTGCCAGCAGCCCCGTGATGAGTCAAAACAATGAGCGGTTCTTC.

This chain connects TRBV4-1 to TRBJ2-1; 7 bases align to TRBD2. The CDR3 length is 17 residues. The V gene end was trimmed by 4 bases and the J gene end by 4 bases; junction bases not matched to a gene: 13. The V gene's germline CDR1 is MGHRA and CDR2 YSYEKL. CDR3 amino acids: CASSPYMAGEIYNEQFF. The CDR3, as DNA: TGCGCCAGCAGCCCTTATATGGCGGGGGAGATATACAATGAGCAGTTCTTC.

The chain uses TRBV18 and TRBJ1-1, with 7 nucleotides matching TRBD1. This CDR3 is 13 amino acids long. Germline V gene data show CDR1 as KGHSH and CDR2 as LQKENI. V was clipped by 6 bases and J by 6 bases; unmatched bases: 7. CDR3 amino acids: CASSPGTDSEAFF. In DNA, the CDR3 is TGTGCCAGCTCCCCCGGGACAGACTCTGAAGCTTTCTTT.

This chain joins TRBV23-1 and TRBJ1-2; 7 positions agree with TRBD1. TRBV23-1 is classed as an ORF, of uncertain function. The V and J ends lost 2 bases and 2 bases, in that order; junction bases with no gene match: 8. There are 16 residues in the CDR3. The CDR3 nucleotides are TGCGCCAGCAGTCAACCGACAGGGAGAGCAAACTATGGCTACACCTTC. Residues: CASSQPTGRANYGYTF.

The chain recombines TRBV5-4 with TRBJ1-1, with D possibly being TRBD1 (5 bases). V was pared by 7 bases and J by 1 base, with 11 bases between. The CDR3 extends over 13 amino acids. Per the germline V gene, CDR1 is SGHNT and CDR2 is YYREEE (reference sequence). CDR3 DNA: TGTGCCAGCGGGGCGGAAAAGAACACTGAAGCTTTCTTT. This encodes CASGAEKNTEAFF.

V is TRBV2 and J is TRBJ2-4, with 9 nucleotides matching TRBD1. The germline CDR1 and CDR2 sequences are SNHLY and FYNNEI. V lost 6 bases to trimming and J lost 8 bases; unmatched junction nucleotides: 11. The CDR3 has 15 amino acids. Here the CDR3 DNA reads TGTGCCAGCAGGGCCGGGACAGGGAATTGGGACATTCAGTACTTC. It codes for CASRAGTGNWDIQYF.

The chain has TRBV28 and TRBJ1-4; no clear D. Germline loops: CDR1 MDHEN, CDR2 SYDVKM. The CDR3 contains 11 residues. The V gene lost 11 bases and the J gene lost 7 bases, with 11 bases spanning the gap. CDR3 in DNA: TGTGCCGTCGTCGGTATTGAAAAACTGTTTTTT. Its translation: CAVVGIEKLFF.

The gene calls are TRBV4-2 and TRBJ2-7; 11 bases agree with TRBD2. CDR3 length: 16 residues. Losses at the gene ends were 1 base for V and 4 bases for J; bases not matched to a gene: 6. Germline V gene lookup returns CDR1 LGHNA and CDR2 YNFKEQ. Here the CDR3 reads CASSQGGTSGRYEQYF. CDR3 nucleotide sequence: TGTGCCAGCAGCCAAGGGGGGACTAGCGGCCGTTACGAGCAGTACTTC.

The chain joins TRBV7-6 to TRBJ2-5; perhaps TRBD1 as D (6 bases). The J call could be wrong; TRBJ2-7 is a better fit for the DNA end. CDR3 length equals 14 residues. Germline V gives CDR1 SGHVS, CDR2 FNYEAQ. The CDR3: CASSLGNRAYEQYF. CDR3 nucleotides: TGTGCCAGCAGCTTAGGGAACAGGGCCTACGAGCAGTACTTC.

The chain uses TRBV5-1 and TRBJ2-7, with 8 bases aligning to TRBD1. This CDR3 is 13 amino acids long. In germline, CDR1 is SGHRS, CDR2 YFSETQ. J lost 3 bases, V lost 9 bases, and 8 bases had no gene match. CDR3 sequence (DNA): TGCGCCACCCCTCGGGACAGGCTCTACGAGCAGTACTTC. Translated: CATPRDRLYEQYF.

The genes are TRBV2 and TRBJ1-4; 7 bases are a match to TRBD1. The CDR3 totals 13 residues. Germline CDR1 reads SNHLY; CDR2 reads FYNNEI. V shed 8 bases and J 7 bases; nucleotides not matched to a gene: 7. CDR3 bases: TGTGCCAGCGGACAGGAGGAGAGTGAAAAACTGTTTTTT. Its translation is CASGQEESEKLFF.

The chain couples TRBV27 to TRBJ2-7, with 11 bases identical to TRBD2. V dropped 5 bases and J dropped 4; count of bases not matched to a gene: 4. The germline CDR1 and CDR2 sequences are MNHEY and SMNVEV (reference sequence). The CDR3 runs to 14 residues. This CDR3 reads CASSTSGSTYEQYF. In DNA, the CDR3 is TGTGCCAGCAGTACTAGCGGGAGTACGTACGAGCAGTACTTC.

The rearrangement uses TRBV29-1 and TRBJ2-3; D not resolved. The V end was cut by 6 bases, the J end by 4 bases, with 2 bases between. The CDR3 is 9 residues long. Germline loops: CDR1 SQVTM, CDR2 ANQGSEA. This CDR3 reads CSVSDTQYF. The CDR3 nucleotides are TGCAGCGTCTCAGATACGCAGTATTTT.

The chain has TRBV6-5 and TRBJ1-5, with 7 bases that match TRBD1. Germline lookup yields CDR1 MNHEY and CDR2 SVGAGI. The CDR3 sequence is 16 residues long. V shed 0 bases and J 5 bases; nucleotides not matched to a gene: 7. CDR3 DNA: TGTGCCAGCAGTTACTCGAACAGGGGTAGGGATCAGCCCCAGCATTTT. It translates to CASSYSNRGRDQPQHF.

The V call is TRBV6-6, the J call TRBJ1-1, with 7 bases that match TRBD1. Unmatched junction bases numbered 7, after V lost 6 bases and J lost 0 bases. The CDR3 is 15 residues long. The germline gives CDR1 MNHNY, CDR2 SVGAGI (reference sequence). This CDR3 is CASSLTGQMNTEAFF. The CDR3 nucleotides are TGTGCCAGCAGCCTAACGGGACAGATGAACACTGAAGCTTTCTTT.

J is TRBJ2-3 and V is TRBV7-6; tentatively, D is TRBD2 (6 bases). The CDR3 totals 13 residues. The germline V gene has CDR1 SGHVS and CDR2 FNYEAQ. V was shortened by 5 bases and J by 5 bases, with 11 bases between the two germline ends. The CDR3 nucleotides are TGTGCCAGCAGCATCGCGGGACGAGATACGCAGTATTTT. Translating it yields CASSIAGRDTQYF.

Turning to this clone: Other DNA sequences in this specimen translate into the identical CDR3. The chain employs TRBV5-1 and TRBJ1-1; D is unclear. The CDR3 covers 14 residues. The V gene lost 0 bases and the J gene lost 2 bases, with 8 bases spanning the gap. The V gene's germline CDR1 is SGHRS and CDR2 YFSETQ. The CDR3 reads CASSLGGTNTEAFF. In DNA form, the CDR3 reads TGCGCCAGCAGCTTGGGAGGCACTAACACTGAAGCTTTCTTT.

The J gene is TRBJ2-2, the V gene TRBV7-6, with 14 bases matching TRBD2. Germline V CDR1 and CDR2: SGHVS, FNYEAQ. V was pared by 6 bases and J by 0 bases, with 0 bases of the junction left unmatched. The CDR3 extends over 16 amino acids. The DNA for the CDR3 is TGTGCCAGCAGGGGACTAGCGGGGGCGAACACCGGGGAGCTGTTTTTT. It is translated as CASRGLAGANTGELFF.

CDR3 in DNA: TGTGCCAGCAGTCTAGAGGGGGGGGAGACCCAGTACTTC. Residues: CASSLEGGETQYF. This sequence joins TRBV28 and TRBJ2-5, with a possible D match to TRBD2 (7 bases). V dropped 5 bases and J dropped 5 bases, with 12 bases sitting between them. Germline values: CDR1 MDHEN, CDR2 SYDVKM. The CDR3 is 13 residues long.

The chain is built from TRBV2 and TRBJ2-1; no reliable D call. CDR3 size: 13 residues. Germline assignment: CDR1 SNHLY and CDR2 FYNNEI. The V and J ends lost 3 bases and 2 bases respectively, with 5 bases between them. This CDR3 reads CASSELAYNEQFF. The CDR3 DNA reads TGTGCCAGCAGTGAGCTAGCCTACAATGAGCAGTTCTTC.

The J gene is TRBJ1-5, the V gene TRBV5-3; no definite D call. TRBV5-3 falls under the ORF class, with uncertain function. This CDR3 region has 15 residues. V was shortened by 4 bases and J by 0 bases, with 11 bases between the two germline ends. DNA of the CDR3: TGTGCCAGAAGCCCACGGGAGAATAGCAATCAGCCCCAGCATTTT. This encodes CARSPRENSNQPQHF.

A remark on this clone: An end of the junction does not agree with germline; a read error may underlie this. This CDR3 reads CSSSFSPGVAEAFF. The CDR3 bases are TGTTCCAGCAGCTTTAGCCCGGGTGTCGCTGAAGCTTTCTTT. V gene TRBV7-9 combines with J gene TRBJ1-1, with D unclear. CDR3 length equals 14 residues. Per germline, CDR1 SEHNR and CDR2 FQNEAQ (reference sequence).

J is TRBJ1-5 and V is TRBV5-4; 9 positions match TRBD1. Germline values: CDR1 SGHNT, CDR2 YYREEE (reference sequence). V lost 3 bases and J lost 6; bases outside the gene matches: 7. This CDR3 region has 15 residues. CDR3 protein: CASSSGQGLGQPQHF. CDR3 nucleotide sequence: TGTGCCAGCAGCTCTGGACAGGGGCTCGGTCAGCCCCAGCATTTT.

This clone was recorded a few times. The rearrangement joins TRBV5-1 to TRBJ2-5, with 14 bases aligning to TRBD2. Germline-derived CDR1 and CDR2 are SGHRS and YFSETQ. The CDR3 runs to 17 residues. After removal of 4 bases from V and 1 base from J, the junction contained 6 bases not matched to a gene. The CDR3 sequence: CASSQDGLAGGQETQYF. The DNA for the CDR3 is TGCGCCAGCAGCCAGGACGGACTAGCGGGAGGCCAAGAGACCCAGTACTTC.